This T cell receptor (beta chain) emerged from a study of T-cell memory formation after mild COVID-19. Study-wide results and limits: Within pre-infection memory, some responding clones were found, suggesting cross-reactive memory joined.

There are 12 residues in the CDR3. TCRdb reprocessed the 5' RACE reads via MiXCR and lists one record per CDR3 protein. The sample holds 350,000 to 550,000 distinct CDR3 sequences, roughly 18% seen once. In its sample, this clonotype was seen a few times. Its antigen is unknown. Germline and junction disagree at one end, which may indicate a read error. The V and J genes are TRBV12-3 or TRBV12-4 and TRBJ2-4; D is unclear. The sample consisted of PBMCs or a T cell subset sorted from them (not recorded which). The receptor was derived from a man between 18 and 29 years old who had mild COVID-19 (a few samples of this study predate the infection). Cell type and time point are not known. Written as DNA, the CDR3 is TGTGCCAGCAGCCCAGGTCCGAACCATTGGGACTTC. Protein: CASSPGPNHWDF.